This T cell receptor beta chain stems from a study of T cells after yellow fever vaccination. Broader study findings: Abundant bulk-population clonotypes could contaminate the FACS-sorted repertoires.

Germline CDR1 is SQVTM and CDR2 is ANQGSEA. The length of the CDR3 is 9 residues. Deletions cut 7 bases from V and 6 bases from J, with 4 bases between. In TCRdb, the 5' RACE reads were re-called with MiXCR into one record per CDR3 protein. The sample has just under 600,000 distinct CDR3 sequences, about 13% seen once. On this clonotype: The antigen is unknown.

V is TRBV29-1 and J is TRBJ2-1; D unresolved. The sequencing here drew on PBMCs, taken on the day of the yellow fever booster vaccination. The receptor comes from a man aged 25-40 years who received the YFV17D yellow fever vaccine. As DNA, the CDR3 is TGCAGCGCTAGCAATGAGCAGTTCTTC. This gives the protein CSASNEQFF.